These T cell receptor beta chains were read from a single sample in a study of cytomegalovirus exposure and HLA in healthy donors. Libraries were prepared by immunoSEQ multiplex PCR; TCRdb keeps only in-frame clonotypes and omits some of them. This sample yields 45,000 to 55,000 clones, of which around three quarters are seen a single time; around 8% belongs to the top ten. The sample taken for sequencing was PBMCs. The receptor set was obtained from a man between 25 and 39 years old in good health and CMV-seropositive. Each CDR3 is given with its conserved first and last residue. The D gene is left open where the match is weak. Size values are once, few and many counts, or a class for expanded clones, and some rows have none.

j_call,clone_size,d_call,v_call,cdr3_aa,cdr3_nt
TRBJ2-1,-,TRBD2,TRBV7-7,CASSSLAGAYNEQFF,TGTGCCAGCAGCTCCCTAGCGGGGGCCTACAATGAGCAGTTCTTC
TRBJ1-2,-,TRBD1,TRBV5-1,CASRARDRGPYNYGYTF,TGCGCCAGCAGGGCCCGGGACAGGGGACCCTATAACTATGGCTACACCTTC
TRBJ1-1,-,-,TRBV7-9,CASSLTQNTEAFF,TGTGCCAGCAGCTTGACACAGAACACTGAAGCTTTCTTT
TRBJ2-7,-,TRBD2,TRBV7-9,CASSSLTSGGASTYEQYF,TGTGCCAGCAGCTCCTTGACTAGCGGGGGGGCTTCAACCTACGAGCAGTACTTC
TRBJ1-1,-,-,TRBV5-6,CASSLSLGLLDTEAFF,TGTGCCAGCAGCTTGTCCTTAGGCCTTCTAGACACTGAAGCTTTCTTT
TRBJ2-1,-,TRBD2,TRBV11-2,CASSWTERGDEQFF,TGTGCCAGCAGCTGGACGGAGCGGGGCGATGAGCAGTTCTTC
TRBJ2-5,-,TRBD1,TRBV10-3,CALGTGGMAQYF,TGTGCCCTCGGGACAGGGGGCATGGCCCAGTACTTC
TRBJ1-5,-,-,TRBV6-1,CASSESGSNQPQHF,TGTGCCAGCAGTGAATCGGGGAGCAATCAGCCCCAGCATTTT
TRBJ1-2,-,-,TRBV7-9,CASSPSGGNYGYTF,TGTGCCAGCAGCCCTAGCGGGGGGAACTATGGCTACACCTTC
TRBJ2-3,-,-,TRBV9,CASSLNRYTDTQYF,TGTGCCAGCAGCCTAAACAGATACACAGATACGCAGTATTTT
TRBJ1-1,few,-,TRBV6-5,CASSEAGHTEAFF,TGTGCCAGCAGTGAAGCGGGACACACTGAAGCTTTCTTT
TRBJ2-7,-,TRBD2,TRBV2,CASRSPGGARAEQYF,TGTGCCAGCAGGTCCCCCGGGGGGGCTCGAGCCGAGCAGTACTTC
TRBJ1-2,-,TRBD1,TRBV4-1,CASSQGTGDGYTF,TGCGCCAGCAGCCAAGGGACAGGGGATGGCTACACCTTC
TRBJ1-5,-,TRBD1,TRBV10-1,CASSRGNHDRGNQPQHF,TGCGCCAGCAGCCGAGGTAACCATGACAGGGGGAATCAGCCCCAGCATTTT
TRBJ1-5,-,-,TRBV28,CASMRGAASYSNQPQHF,TGTGCCAGCATGCGGGGGGCCGCATCCTATAGCAATCAGCCCCAGCATTTT
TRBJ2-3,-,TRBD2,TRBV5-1,CASRLAGAYSTDTQYF,TGCGCCAGCCGACTAGCGGGGGCCTATAGCACAGATACGCAGTATTTT
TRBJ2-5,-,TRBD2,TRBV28,CASSLSQLAGAFQETQYF,TGTGCCAGCAGTTTAAGTCAGCTAGCGGGGGCCTTCCAAGAGACCCAGTACTTC
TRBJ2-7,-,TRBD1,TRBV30,CAWHTGTGSYEQYF,TGTGCCTGGCATACCGGGACAGGGTCCTACGAGCAGTACTTC
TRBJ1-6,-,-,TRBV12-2,CASRTPAGTIRSPLHF,TGTGCAAGTCGCACTCCTGCAGGGACAATCCGATCACCCCTCCACTTT
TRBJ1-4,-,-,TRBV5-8,CASSFPGTLGEKLFF,TGTGCCAGCAGCTTCCCAGGGACTCTGGGTGAAAAACTGTTTTTT
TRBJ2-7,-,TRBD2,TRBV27,CASSKGLAASYEQYF,TGTGCCAGCAGTAAGGGACTAGCGGCTTCCTACGAGCAGTACTTC
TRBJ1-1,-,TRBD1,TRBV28,CASRRIGTGNTEAFF,TGTGCCAGCAGACGAATCGGGACAGGGAACACTGAAGCTTTCTTT
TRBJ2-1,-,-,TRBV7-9,CASSLLEADSEQFF,TGTGCCAGCAGCCTTCTCGAGGCGGACAGTGAGCAGTTCTTC
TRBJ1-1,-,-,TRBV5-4,CASRPLPGREGTEAFF,TGTGCCAGCAGGCCGTTGCCAGGGCGGGAGGGCACTGAAGCTTTCTTT
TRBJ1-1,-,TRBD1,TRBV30,CAWSGTGGIDTEAFF,TGTGCCTGGAGTGGTACAGGGGGGATTGACACTGAAGCTTTCTTT
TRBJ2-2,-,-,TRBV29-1,CSLKGQNTGELFF,TGCAGCCTTAAGGGACAAAACACCGGGGAGCTGTTTTTT
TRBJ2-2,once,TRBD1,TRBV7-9,CASSGGQSNTGELFF,TGTGCCAGCAGCGGGGGACAGTCGAACACCGGGGAGCTGTTTTTT
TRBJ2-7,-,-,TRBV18,CASSPPHGNEQYF,TGTGCCAGCTCACCACCACACGGGAACGAGCAGTACTTC
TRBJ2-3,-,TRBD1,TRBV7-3,CASSTMGQKTDTQYF,TGTGCCAGCAGCACAATGGGACAGAAGACAGATACGCAGTATTTT
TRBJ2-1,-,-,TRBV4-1,CASSPSDRTGNEQFF,TGCGCCAGCAGCCCCTCGGACCGGACTGGGAATGAGCAGTTCTTC
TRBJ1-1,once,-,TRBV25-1,CASSEGLLNRAFF,TGTGCCAGCAGTGAAGGGTTGTTAAACAGAGCTTTCTTT
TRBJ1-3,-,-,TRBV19,CASSIAGSGNTIYF,TGTGCCAGTAGTATAGCCGGGTCTGGAAACACCATATATTTT
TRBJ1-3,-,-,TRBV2,CASGAIGNTIYF,TGTGCCAGCGGGGCGATTGGAAACACCATATATTTT
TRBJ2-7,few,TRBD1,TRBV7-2,CASSLLAGGPYEQYF,TGTGCCAGCAGCTTACTGGCAGGGGGACCCTACGAGCAGTACTTC
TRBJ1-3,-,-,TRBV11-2,CASSLDLIKGESSGNTIYF,TGTGCCAGCAGCTTAGATCTGATAAAAGGAGAAAGCTCTGGAAACACCATATATTTT
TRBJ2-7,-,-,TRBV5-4,CASSSGFPPYEQYF,TGTGCCAGCAGCTCCGGGTTTCCACCCTACGAGCAGTACTTC
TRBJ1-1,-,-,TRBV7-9,CASSLAGGGEAFF,TGTGCCAGCAGCTTAGCGGGAGGAGGTGAAGCTTTCTTT
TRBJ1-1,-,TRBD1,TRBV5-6,CASSWDRNTEAFF,TGTGCCAGCAGCTGGGACAGGAACACTGAAGCTTTCTTT
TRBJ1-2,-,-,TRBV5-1,CASSWSVLANYGYTF,TGCGCCAGCAGCTGGTCAGTCCTAGCTAACTATGGCTACACCTTC
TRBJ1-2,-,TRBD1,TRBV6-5,CASSYTGTGSYGYTF,TGTGCCAGCAGTTACACTGGGACAGGGAGCTATGGCTACACCTTC
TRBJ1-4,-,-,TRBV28,CASSRTVATNEKLFF,TGTGCCAGCAGTCGGACAGTGGCAACTAATGAAAAACTGTTTTTT
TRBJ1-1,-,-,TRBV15,CATSSWRGQRIEAFF,TGTGCCACCAGCAGTTGGAGAGGACAGCGCATTGAAGCTTTCTTT
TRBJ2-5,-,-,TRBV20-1,CSATRVTQYF,TGCAGTGCCACCCGGGTGACCCAGTACTTC
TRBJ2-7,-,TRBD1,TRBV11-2,CASSFWGQTYEQYF,TGTGCCAGCAGCTTTTGGGGACAGACCTACGAGCAGTACTTC
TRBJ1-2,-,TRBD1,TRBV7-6,CASSFFRGGDRVYGYTF,TGTGCCAGCAGCTTCTTTCGCGGCGGAGACAGGGTCTATGGCTACACCTTC
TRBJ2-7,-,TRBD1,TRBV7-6,CASSPWDRAIGEQYF,TGTGCCAGCAGCCCCTGGGACAGGGCCATAGGCGAGCAGTACTTC
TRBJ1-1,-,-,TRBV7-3,CASSPEILGTTKGITEAFF,TGTGCCAGCAGCCCGGAAATCCTAGGGACAACTAAAGGGATCACTGAAGCTTTCTTT
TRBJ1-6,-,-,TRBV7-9,CASSPQTGDNSPLHF,TGTGCCAGCAGCCCACAGACAGGCGACAATTCACCCCTCCACTTT
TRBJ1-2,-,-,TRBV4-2,CASSQPTGSADYGYTF,TGTGCCAGCAGCCAACCCACAGGGAGTGCGGACTATGGCTACACCTTC
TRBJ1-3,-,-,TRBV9,CASSALSGSSGNTIYF,TGTGCCAGCAGCGCCCTCTCCGGGAGCTCTGGAAACACCATATATTTT
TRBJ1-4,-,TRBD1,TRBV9,CASSVGQGTNEKLFF,TGTGCCAGCAGCGTCGGACAGGGAACTAATGAAAAACTGTTTTTT
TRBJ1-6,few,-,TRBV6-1,CASSEVGQTNSPLHF,TGTGCCAGCAGTGAAGTCGGACAGACCAATTCACCCCTCCACTTT
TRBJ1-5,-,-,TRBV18,CASSQGLRNQPQHF,TGTGCCAGCTCCCAAGGACTTCGCAATCAGCCCCAGCATTTT
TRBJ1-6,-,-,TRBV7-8,CASSLDGVGSYNSPLHF,TGTGCCAGCAGCTTAGACGGGGTCGGCTCCTATAATTCACCCCTCCACTTT
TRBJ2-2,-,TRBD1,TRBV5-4,CASSRGQSNTGELFF,TGTGCCAGCAGCCGGGGACAGTCGAACACCGGGGAGCTGTTTTTT
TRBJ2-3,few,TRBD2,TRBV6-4,CASSEHSGGQNTQYF,TGTGCCAGCAGCGAACATAGCGGGGGGCAAAATACGCAGTATTTT
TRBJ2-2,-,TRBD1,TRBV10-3,CAIAGQGDTGELFF,TGTGCCATCGCGGGACAGGGAGACACCGGGGAGCTGTTTTTT
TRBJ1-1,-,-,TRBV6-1,CASRPVRVETEAFF,TGTGCCAGCAGACCAGTCAGGGTGGAGACTGAAGCTTTCTTT
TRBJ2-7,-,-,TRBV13,CASSLGRSRGYF,TGTGCCAGCAGCTTAGGCAGGAGCCGGGGGTACTTC
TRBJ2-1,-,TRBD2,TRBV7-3,CASSLMDPGLAGGRAYNEQFF,TGTGCCAGCAGCTTAATGGATCCGGGACTAGCGGGGGGGCGTGCCTACAATGAGCAGTTCTTC